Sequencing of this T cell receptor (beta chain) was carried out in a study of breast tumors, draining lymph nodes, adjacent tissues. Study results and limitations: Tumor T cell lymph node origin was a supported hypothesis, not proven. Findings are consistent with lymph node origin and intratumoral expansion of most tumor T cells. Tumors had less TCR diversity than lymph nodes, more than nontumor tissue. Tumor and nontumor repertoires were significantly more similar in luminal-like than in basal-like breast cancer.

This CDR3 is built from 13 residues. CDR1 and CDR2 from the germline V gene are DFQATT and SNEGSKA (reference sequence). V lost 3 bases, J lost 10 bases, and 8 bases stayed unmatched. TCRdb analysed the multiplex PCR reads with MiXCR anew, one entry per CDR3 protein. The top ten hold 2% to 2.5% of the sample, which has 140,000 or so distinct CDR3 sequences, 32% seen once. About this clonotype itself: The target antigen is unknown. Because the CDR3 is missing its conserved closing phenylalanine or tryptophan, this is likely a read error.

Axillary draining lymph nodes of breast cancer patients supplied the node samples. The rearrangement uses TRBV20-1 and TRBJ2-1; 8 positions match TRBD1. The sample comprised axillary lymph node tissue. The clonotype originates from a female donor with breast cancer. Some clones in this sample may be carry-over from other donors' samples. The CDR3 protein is CSARDRALYEQFS. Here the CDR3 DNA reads TGCAGTGCTAGGGACAGGGCGCTGTACGAGCAGTTCTCC.